Listed below are T cell receptor beta chains from one sample, sequenced in a study of PD-1 blockade in classical Hodgkin lymphoma. This table comes from immunoSEQ multiplex PCR, and its TCRdb copy is limited to in-frame clones, with some not included. Among over 80,000 clones, approximately 78% were seen once, and the ten largest hold less than 10%. This specimen consisted of peripheral blood mononuclear cells (PBMCs), obtained before the fourth cycle of nivolumab. Receptors were obtained from a human donor with classical Hodgkin lymphoma. The CDR3 runs from the conserved cysteine through the conserved F or W. The D gene is left open where the match is weak. Not all rows give a size; the values are once, few, many and, for expanded clones, a class.

>13|TRBV7-9|TRBJ1-5|NA|NA
TGTGCCAGCAGCGCGACTTTCAATCAGCCCCAGCATTTT
CASSATFNQPQHF
>16|TRBV10-3|TRBJ1-1|TRBD1|NA
TGTGCCATCAGTGAGTCGAAGGGGACAGTGAACACTGAAGCTTTCTTT
CAISESKGTVNTEAFF
>16|TRBV7-2|TRBJ2-5|NA|NA
TGTGCCAGCAGCTCTGGGGGCACCTTAAGGCGGGAGACCCAGTACTTC
CASSSGGTLRRETQYF
>12|TRBV6-5|TRBJ1-2|TRBD1|NA
TGTGCCAGCATGACAGGGGGATATGGCTACACCTTC
CASMTGGYGYTF
>15|TRBV9|TRBJ2-3|NA|once
TGTGCCAGCAGCGTAGCTCCTACAGGGCTTGATACGCAGTATTTT
CASSVAPTGLDTQYF
>17|TRBV19|TRBJ2-4|NA|NA
TGTGCCAGTAGCCCCGCAAGGGGTACGGTTGCCAAAAACATTCAGTACTTC
CASSPARGTVAKNIQYF
>16|TRBV18|TRBJ2-2|NA|NA
TGTGCCAGCTCACCATTGAGCGGGCTCAACACCGGGGAGCTGTTTTTT
CASSPLSGLNTGELFF
>15|TRBV27|TRBJ2-7|TRBD2|NA
TGTGCCAGCACATTGATAGCGGGAGGTCTCTACGAGCAGTACTTC
CASTLIAGGLYEQYF
>15|TRBV30|TRBJ2-7|NA|few
TGTGCCTGGAGGGCGCCGGGACCCACCTTGGACGAGCAGTACTTC
CAWRAPGPTLDEQYF
>13|TRBV10-3|TRBJ2-7|TRBD1|NA
TGTGCCACCCGGACAGGGTCACCCTACGAGCAGTACTTC
CATRTGSPYEQYF
>14|TRBV9|TRBJ1-3|NA|NA
TGTGCCAGCAGCGGAGACAGCTCTGGAAACACCATATATTTT
CASSGDSSGNTIYF
>15|TRBV7-8|TRBJ2-2|NA|NA
TGTGCCAGCAGCTTTGGAGGGGGTCTTGGCGGGGAGCTGTTTTTT
CASSFGGGLGGELFF
>14|TRBV9|TRBJ1-1|NA|NA
TGTGCCAGCAGCGTAGTGCTGGGGCCCACTGAAGCTTTCTTT
CASSVVLGPTEAFF
>14|TRBV6-6|TRBJ1-4|NA|NA
TGTGCCAGCAGCTACGAGGGGTCGGGTGGAAAACTGTTTTTT
CASSYEGSGGKLFF
>13|TRBV6-5|TRBJ2-7|NA|once
TGTGCCAGCAGCTACGGGACATATTACGAGCAGTACTTC
CASSYGTYYEQYF
>13|TRBV19|TRBJ1-5|NA|NA
TGTGCCAGTAGTCGCCGGTCGGATCAGCCCCAGCATTTT
CASSRRSDQPQHF
>14|TRBV10-3|TRBJ1-2|NA|NA
TGTGCCATCAGTGTACAGGGAATGGGCTATGGCTACACCTTC
CAISVQGMGYGYTF
>14|TRBV6-5|TRBJ2-2|TRBD1|NA
TGTGCCATCCGGGACAGGGGGCATTTCGGGGAGCTGTTTTTT
CAIRDRGHFGELFF
>23|TRBV12-5|TRBJ2-3|TRBD2|NA
TGTGCTAGTGGTTTGGTACGTGGGGGTGCGGTACTAGCGGGTCCCGGTAGCACAGATACGCAGTATTTT
CASGLVRGGAVLAGPGSTDTQYF
>11|TRBV6-5|TRBJ2-1|NA|NA
TGTGCCAGCAGTCGTCTAGCGGAGCAGTTCTTC
CASSRLAEQFF
>15|TRBV18|TRBJ2-2|NA|NA
TGTGCCAGCTCACCACAGGACTTACACACCGGGGAGCTGTTTTTT
CASSPQDLHTGELFF
>16|TRBV5-1|TRBJ2-1|TRBD2|NA
TGCGCCAGCAGCTTCCCTAGCGGGAGAGGGTACAATGAGCAGTTCTTC
CASSFPSGRGYNEQFF
>18|TRBV7-2|TRBJ2-7|TRBD2|few
TGTGCCAGCAGCTTAAACTCCTTGCTAGCGGGGGGGCCGGGTGAGCAGTACTTC
CASSLNSLLAGGPGEQYF
>14|TRBV27|TRBJ2-1|NA|few
TGTGCCAGCAGTTTGGGGGCGGGCGGGTTTGAGCAGTTCTTC
CASSLGAGGFEQFF
>16|TRBV6-6|TRBJ2-3|TRBD2|NA
TGTGCCAGCAGTTACGCGGGGGGGCCCGGCACAGATACGCAGTATTTT
CASSYAGGPGTDTQYF
>13|TRBV7-3|TRBJ2-7|NA|NA
TGTGCCAGCAGCTCTAACCCCCCCTACGAGCAGTACTTC
CASSSNPPYEQYF
>14|TRBV7-2|TRBJ1-2|TRBD1|NA
TGTGCCAGCAGCCAAAGGGGGCGCGCCTATGGCTACACCTTC
CASSQRGRAYGYTF
>13|TRBV2|TRBJ1-5|NA|few
TGTGCCAGCAGAGAACGGCAGGTTCAGCCCCAGCATTTT
CASRERQVQPQHF
>14|TRBV18|TRBJ1-1|NA|NA
TGTGCCAGCTCACTGCTTGGGATGAACACTGAAGCTTTCTTT
CASSLLGMNTEAFF
>13|TRBV19|TRBJ1-6|NA|once
TGTGCCAGTAAGGGCAGGGAGGATTCACCCCTCCACTTT
CASKGREDSPLHF